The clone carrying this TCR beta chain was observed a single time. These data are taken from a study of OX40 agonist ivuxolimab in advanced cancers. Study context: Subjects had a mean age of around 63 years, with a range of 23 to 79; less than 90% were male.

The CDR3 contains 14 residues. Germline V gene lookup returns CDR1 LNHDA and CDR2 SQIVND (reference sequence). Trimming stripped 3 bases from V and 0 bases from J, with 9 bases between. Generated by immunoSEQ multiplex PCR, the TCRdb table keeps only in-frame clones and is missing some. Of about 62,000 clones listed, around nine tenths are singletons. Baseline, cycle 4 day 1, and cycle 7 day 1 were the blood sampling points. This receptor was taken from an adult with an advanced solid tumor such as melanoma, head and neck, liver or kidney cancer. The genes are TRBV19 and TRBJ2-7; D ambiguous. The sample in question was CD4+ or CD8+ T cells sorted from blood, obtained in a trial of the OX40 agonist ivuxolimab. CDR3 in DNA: TGTGCCAGTAGTATTGGTCTGATCTCCTACGAGCAGTACTTC. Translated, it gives CASSIGLISYEQYF.